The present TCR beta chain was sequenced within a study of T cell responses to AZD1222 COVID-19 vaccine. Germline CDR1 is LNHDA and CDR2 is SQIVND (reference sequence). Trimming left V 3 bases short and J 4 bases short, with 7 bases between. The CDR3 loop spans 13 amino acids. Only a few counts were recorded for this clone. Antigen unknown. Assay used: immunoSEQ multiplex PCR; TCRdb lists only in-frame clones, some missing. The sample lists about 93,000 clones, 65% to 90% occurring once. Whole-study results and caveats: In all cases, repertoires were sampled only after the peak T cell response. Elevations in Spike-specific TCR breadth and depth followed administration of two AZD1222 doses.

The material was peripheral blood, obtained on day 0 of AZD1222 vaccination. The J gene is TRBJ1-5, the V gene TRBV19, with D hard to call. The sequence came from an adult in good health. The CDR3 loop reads CASSIRENQPQHF. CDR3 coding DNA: TGTGCCAGTAGTATTCGAGAGAATCAGCCCCAGCATTTT.